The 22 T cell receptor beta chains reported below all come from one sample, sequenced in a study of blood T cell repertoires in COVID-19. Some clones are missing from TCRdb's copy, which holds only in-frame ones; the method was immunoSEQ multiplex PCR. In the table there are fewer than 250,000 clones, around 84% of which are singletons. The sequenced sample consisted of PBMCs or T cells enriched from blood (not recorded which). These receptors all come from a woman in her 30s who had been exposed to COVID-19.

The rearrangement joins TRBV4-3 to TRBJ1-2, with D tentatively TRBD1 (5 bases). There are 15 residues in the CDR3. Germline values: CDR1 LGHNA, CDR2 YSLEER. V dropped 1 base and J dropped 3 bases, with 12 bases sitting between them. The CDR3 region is CASSQVQEIDYGYTF. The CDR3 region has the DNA TGCGCCAGCAGCCAAGTACAGGAGATAGACTATGGCTACACCTTC.

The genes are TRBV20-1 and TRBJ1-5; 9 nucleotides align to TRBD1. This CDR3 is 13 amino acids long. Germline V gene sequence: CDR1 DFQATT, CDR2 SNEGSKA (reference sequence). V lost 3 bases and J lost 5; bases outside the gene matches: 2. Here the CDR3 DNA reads TGCAGTGCTAGTCGGACAGGGGATCAGCCCCAGCATTTT. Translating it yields CSASRTGDQPQHF.

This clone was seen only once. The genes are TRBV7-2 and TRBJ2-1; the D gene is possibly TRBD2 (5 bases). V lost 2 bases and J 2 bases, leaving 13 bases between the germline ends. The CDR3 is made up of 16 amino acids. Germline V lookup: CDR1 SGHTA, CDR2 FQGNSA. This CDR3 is CASSLLGGSAYNEQFF. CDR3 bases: TGTGCCAGCAGCTTATTAGGCGGGTCGGCCTACAATGAGCAGTTCTTC.

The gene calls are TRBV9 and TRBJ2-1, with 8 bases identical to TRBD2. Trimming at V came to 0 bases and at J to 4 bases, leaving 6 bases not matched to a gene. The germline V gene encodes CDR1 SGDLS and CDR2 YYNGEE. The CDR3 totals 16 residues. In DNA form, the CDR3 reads TGTGCCAGCAGCGTAGGCCGGGGGGGCCGGTACAATGAGCAGTTCTTC. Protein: CASSVGRGGRYNEQFF.

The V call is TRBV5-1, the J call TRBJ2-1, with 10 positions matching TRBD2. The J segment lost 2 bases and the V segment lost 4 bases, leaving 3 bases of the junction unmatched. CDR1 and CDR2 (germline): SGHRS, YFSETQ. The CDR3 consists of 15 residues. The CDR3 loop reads CASSESGGAYNEQFF. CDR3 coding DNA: TGCGCCAGCAGCGAGAGCGGGGGGGCCTACAATGAGCAGTTCTTC. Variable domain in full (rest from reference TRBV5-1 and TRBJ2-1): KAGVTQTPRYLIKTRGQQVTLSCSPISGHRSVSWYQQTPGQGLQFLFEYFSETQRNKGNFPGRFSGRQFSNSRSEMNVSTLELGDSALYLCASSESGGAYNEQFFGPGTRLTVL.

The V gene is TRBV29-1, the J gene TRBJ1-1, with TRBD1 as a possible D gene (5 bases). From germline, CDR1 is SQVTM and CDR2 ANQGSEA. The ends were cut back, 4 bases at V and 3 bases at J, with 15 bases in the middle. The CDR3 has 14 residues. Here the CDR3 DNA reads TGCAGCGTTGCGGGGGACGGAACCTACACTGAAGCTTTCTTT. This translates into CSVAGDGTYTEAFF.

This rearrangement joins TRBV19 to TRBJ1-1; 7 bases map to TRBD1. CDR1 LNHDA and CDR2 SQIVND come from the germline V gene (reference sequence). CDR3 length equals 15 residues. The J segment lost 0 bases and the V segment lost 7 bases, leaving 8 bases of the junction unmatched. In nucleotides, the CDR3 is TGTGCCAGTATTGACGGGACAGACATGAACACTGAAGCTTTCTTT. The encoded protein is CASIDGTDMNTEAFF.

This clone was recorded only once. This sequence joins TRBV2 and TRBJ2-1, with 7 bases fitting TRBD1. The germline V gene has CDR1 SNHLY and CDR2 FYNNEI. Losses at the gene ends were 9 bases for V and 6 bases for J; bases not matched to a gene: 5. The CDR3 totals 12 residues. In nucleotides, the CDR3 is TGTGCCAGTACGAGGGGGCTCAATGAGCAGTTCTTC. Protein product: CASTRGLNEQFF.

The CDR3 region is CASSYYRGGEANVLTF. The CDR3 DNA reads TGTGCCAGCAGTTACTATCGCGGGGGCGAGGCCAACGTCCTGACTTTC. V usage is TRBV6-2 or TRBV6-3 and J usage is TRBJ2-6; tentatively, D is TRBD2 (7 bases). The V gene lost 1 base and the J gene lost 6 bases, with 13 bases spanning the gap. Per germline, CDR1 MNHEY and CDR2 SVGEGT. This CDR3 is built from 16 residues.

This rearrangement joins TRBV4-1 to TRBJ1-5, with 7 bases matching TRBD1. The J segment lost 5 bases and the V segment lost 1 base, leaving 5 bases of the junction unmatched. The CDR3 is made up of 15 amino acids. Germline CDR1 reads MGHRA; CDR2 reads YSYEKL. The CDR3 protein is CASSQVGGMDQPQHF. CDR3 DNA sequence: TGCGCCAGCAGCCAAGTAGGGGGCATGGATCAGCCCCAGCATTTT.

The CDR3 protein is CSVLRQGYNEQFF. As DNA, the CDR3 is TGCAGCGTTTTAAGGCAGGGATACAATGAGCAGTTCTTC. The gene calls are TRBV29-1 and TRBJ2-1; perhaps TRBD1 as D (5 bases). Per the germline V gene, CDR1 is SQVTM and CDR2 is ANQGSEA. Trimming removed 5 bases from V and 4 bases from J, with 12 bases in between. The CDR3 spans 13 residues.

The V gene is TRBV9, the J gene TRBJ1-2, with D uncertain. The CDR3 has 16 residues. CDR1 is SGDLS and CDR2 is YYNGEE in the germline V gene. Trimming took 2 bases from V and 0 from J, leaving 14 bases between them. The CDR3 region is CASSVGPRVANYGYTF. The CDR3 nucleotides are TGTGCCAGCAGCGTTGGGCCCCGTGTAGCTAACTATGGCTACACCTTC.

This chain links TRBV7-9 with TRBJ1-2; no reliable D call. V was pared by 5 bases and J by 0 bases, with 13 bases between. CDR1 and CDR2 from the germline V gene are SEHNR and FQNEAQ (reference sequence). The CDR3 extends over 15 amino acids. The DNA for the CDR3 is TGTGCCAGCAGCCCTGGCGGGTTGCCTAACTATGGCTACACCTTC. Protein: CASSPGGLPNYGYTF.

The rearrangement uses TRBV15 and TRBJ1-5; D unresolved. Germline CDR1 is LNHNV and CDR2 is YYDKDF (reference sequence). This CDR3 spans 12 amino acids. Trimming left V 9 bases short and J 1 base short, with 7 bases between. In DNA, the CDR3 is TGTGCCACTCCGGGAAGCAATCAGCCCCAGCATTTT. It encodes CATPGSNQPQHF.

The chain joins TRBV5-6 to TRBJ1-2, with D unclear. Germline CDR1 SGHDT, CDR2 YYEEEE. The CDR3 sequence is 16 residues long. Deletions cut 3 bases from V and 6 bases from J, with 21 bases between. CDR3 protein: CASSSGEWEALHGYTF. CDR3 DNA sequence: TGTGCCAGCAGCTCTGGGGAGTGGGAGGCCCTCCATGGCTACACCTTC.

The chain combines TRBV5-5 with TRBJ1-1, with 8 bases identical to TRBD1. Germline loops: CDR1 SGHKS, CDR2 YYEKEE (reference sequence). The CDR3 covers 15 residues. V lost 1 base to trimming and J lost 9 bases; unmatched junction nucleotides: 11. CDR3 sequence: CASSLKPGQGVQAFF. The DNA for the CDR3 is TGTGCCAGCAGCTTGAAGCCTGGACAGGGAGTTCAAGCTTTCTTT.

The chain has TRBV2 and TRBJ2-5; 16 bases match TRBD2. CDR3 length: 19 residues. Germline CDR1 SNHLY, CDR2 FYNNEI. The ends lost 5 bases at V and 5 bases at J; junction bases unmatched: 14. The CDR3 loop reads CASSTTGTSGGARSETQYF. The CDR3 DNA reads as TGTGCCAGCAGTACCACTGGGACTAGCGGGGGGGCCAGATCGGAGACCCAGTACTTC.

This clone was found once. The CDR3 DNA is TGTGCCAGCTCACCGGGACAGGGCCCAGATACGCAGTATTTT. Residues: CASSPGQGPDTQYF. The chain has TRBV18 and TRBJ2-3; the match to TRBD1 covers 9 bases. V shed 3 bases and J 4 bases; nucleotides not matched to a gene: 2. Germline loops: CDR1 KGHSH, CDR2 LQKENI. CDR3 length: 14 amino acids.

The CDR3 protein is CASSPGQGPNYGYTF. The CDR3 DNA is TGTGCCAGCAGTCCGGGACAGGGGCCTAACTATGGCTACACCTTC. V is TRBV6-5 and J is TRBJ1-2; 10 positions agree with TRBD1. The V gene end was trimmed by 5 bases and the J gene end by 0 bases; junction bases not matched to a gene: 3. This CDR3 is built from 15 residues. Germline-derived CDR1 and CDR2 are MNHEY and SVGAGI.

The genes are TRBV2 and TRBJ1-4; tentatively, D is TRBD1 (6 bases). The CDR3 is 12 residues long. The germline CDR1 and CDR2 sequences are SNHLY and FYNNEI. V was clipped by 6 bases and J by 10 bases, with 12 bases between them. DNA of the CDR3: TGTGCCAGCAGGCCTGGACAGACAAAACTGTTTTTT. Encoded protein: CASRPGQTKLFF.

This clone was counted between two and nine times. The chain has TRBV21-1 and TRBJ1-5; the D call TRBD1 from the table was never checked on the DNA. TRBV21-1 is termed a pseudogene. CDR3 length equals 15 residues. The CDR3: CASSKERQSNQPQHF. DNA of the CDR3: TGTGCCAGCAGCAAAGAGAGACAGTCTAATCAGCCCCAGCATTTT.

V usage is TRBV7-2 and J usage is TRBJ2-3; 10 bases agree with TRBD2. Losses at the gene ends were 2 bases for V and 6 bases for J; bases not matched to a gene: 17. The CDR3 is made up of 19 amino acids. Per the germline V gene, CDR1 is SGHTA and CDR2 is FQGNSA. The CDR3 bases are TGTGCCAGCAGCTTAACTACTCTAGCGGGGGCCCGTTTTGGGGATACGCAGTATTTT. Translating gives CASSLTTLAGARFGDTQYF.